This T cell receptor beta chain derives from a study of OX40 agonist ivuxolimab in advanced cancers. Study-level background: People in dose escalation had one of these cancers: hepatocellular carcinoma, melanoma, renal cell or head and neck cancer.

Blood got drawn at baseline, again on cycle 4 day 1, and then on cycle 7 day 1. General study findings and limits: Clonal expansion by week 6 occurred in CD4+ and CD8+ blood T cells (at 0.1 to 3.0 mg/kg).

Profiling relied on immunoSEQ multiplex PCR, and the TCRdb table lists in-frame clones only, not all of them. The sample lists about 76,000 clones; 75% to 90% were seen once. On this clone: What it binds is not known.

This clonotype was obtained from an adult with an advanced solid tumor such as melanoma, head and neck, liver or kidney cancer. The specimen comprised CD4+ or CD8+ T cells sorted from blood, sampled in a trial of the OX40 agonist ivuxolimab.

The CDR3 loop reads CASSLVAWETQYF. CDR3 bases: TGTGCCAGCAGCTTAGTGGCATGGGAGACCCAGTACTTC. The V and J genes are TRBV5-6 and TRBJ2-5; D unresolved. V was clipped by 2 bases and J by 5 bases, with 10 bases between them. The CDR3 has 13 residues. Per the germline V gene, CDR1 is SGHDT and CDR2 is YYEEEE.